Included here is one T cell receptor (beta chain) sequence, with context. The antigen is not known. The time point here: after neoadjuvant nivolumab, at surgical resection. Stage II-IVA oral cavity squamous cell carcinoma was new and untreated by systemic or radiation therapy. Patients had HPV-negative, locally advanced oral cavity squamous cell carcinoma. The sample originates from a study of neoadjuvant anti-PD-1 for oral cavity cancer. Across the whole study: Patients without progression got a fourth dose around day 43. Study-level findings and limits: Each response group had just a few patients in TCR analyses.

The table came from immunoSEQ multiplex PCR; TCRdb's copy has only in-frame clones and leaves some out. Of around 10,000 clones in the sample, around 65% were seen once. The sample in question was tumor tissue, obtained after nivolumab (anti-PD-1) treatment. This clonotype was sampled from a person aged 35-79 years with oral cavity squamous cell carcinoma.

CDR3 residues: CASSPNTGAHGGETQYF. In DNA form, the CDR3 reads TGCGCCAGCAGCCCCAACACAGGAGCCCACGGGGGAGAGACCCAGTACTTC. The chain recombines TRBV4-1 with TRBJ2-5, with a tentative D call TRBD2 (6 bases). V was trimmed by 4 bases and J by 4 bases, leaving 22 bases between them. Per germline, CDR1 MGHRA and CDR2 YSYEKL. This CDR3 is 17 amino acids long.